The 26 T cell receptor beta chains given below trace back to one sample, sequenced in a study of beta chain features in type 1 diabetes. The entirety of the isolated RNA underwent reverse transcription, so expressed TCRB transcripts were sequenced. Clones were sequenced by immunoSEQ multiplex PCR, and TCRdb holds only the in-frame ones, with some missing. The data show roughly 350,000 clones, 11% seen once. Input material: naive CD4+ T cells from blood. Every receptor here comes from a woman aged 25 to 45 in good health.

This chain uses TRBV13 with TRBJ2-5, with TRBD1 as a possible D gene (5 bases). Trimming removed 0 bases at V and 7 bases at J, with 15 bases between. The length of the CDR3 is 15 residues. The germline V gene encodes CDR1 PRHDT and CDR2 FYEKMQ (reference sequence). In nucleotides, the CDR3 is TGTGCCAGCAGCTTAGGCCTAAGGGGCCCGGGGACCCAGTACTTC. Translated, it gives CASSLGLRGPGTQYF.

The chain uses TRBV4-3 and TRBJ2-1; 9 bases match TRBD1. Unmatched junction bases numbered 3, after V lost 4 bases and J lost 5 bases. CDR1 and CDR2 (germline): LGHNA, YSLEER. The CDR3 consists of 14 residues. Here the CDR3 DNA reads TGCGCCAGCAGCCGGGACAGGGTGAACAATGAGCAGTTCTTC. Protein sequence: CASSRDRVNNEQFF.

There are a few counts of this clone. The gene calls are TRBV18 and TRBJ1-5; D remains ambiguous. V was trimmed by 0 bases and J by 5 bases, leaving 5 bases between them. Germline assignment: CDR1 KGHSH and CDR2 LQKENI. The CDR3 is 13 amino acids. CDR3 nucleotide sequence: TGTGCCAGCTCACCACCGGGAGATCAGCCCCAGCATTTT. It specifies CASSPPGDQPQHF. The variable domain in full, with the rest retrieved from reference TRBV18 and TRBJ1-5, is NAGVMQNPRHLVRRRGQEARLRCSPMKGHSHVYWYRQLPEEGLKFMVYLQKENIIDESGMPKERFSAEFPKEGPSILRIQQVVRGDSAAYFCASSPPGDQPQHFGDGTRLSIL.

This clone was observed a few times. CDR3 in amino acids: CASSVGRDREYHEQYF. CDR3 DNA: TGTGCCAGCAGCGTAGGCCGGGACAGGGAGTACCACGAGCAGTACTTC. This sequence joins TRBV21-1 and TRBJ2-7; TRBD1 is the table's D call, not checked against the DNA. TRBV21-1 is described as a pseudogene. The CDR3 has 16 residues.

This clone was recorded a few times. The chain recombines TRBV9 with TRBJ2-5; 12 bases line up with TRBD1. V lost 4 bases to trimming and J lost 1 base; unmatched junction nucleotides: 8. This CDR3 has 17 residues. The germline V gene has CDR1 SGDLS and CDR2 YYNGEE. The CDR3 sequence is CASSTSGQGAFQETQYF. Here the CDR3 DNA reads TGTGCCAGCAGCACCTCGGGACAGGGGGCCTTCCAAGAGACCCAGTACTTC.

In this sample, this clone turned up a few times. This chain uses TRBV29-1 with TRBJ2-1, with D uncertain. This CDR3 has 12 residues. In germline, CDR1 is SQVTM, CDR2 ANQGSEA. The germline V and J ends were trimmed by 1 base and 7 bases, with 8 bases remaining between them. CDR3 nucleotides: TGCAGCGTTGAAGCTCGCCTAAATGAGCAGTTCTTC. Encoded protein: CSVEARLNEQFF.

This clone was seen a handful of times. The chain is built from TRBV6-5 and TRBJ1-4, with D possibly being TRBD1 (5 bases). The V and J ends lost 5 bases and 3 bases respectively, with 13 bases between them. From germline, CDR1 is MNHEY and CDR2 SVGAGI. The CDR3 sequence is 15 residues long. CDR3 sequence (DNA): TGTGCCAGCAGTAGACCGACAGTACCTAATGAAAAACTGTTTTTT. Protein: CASSRPTVPNEKLFF.

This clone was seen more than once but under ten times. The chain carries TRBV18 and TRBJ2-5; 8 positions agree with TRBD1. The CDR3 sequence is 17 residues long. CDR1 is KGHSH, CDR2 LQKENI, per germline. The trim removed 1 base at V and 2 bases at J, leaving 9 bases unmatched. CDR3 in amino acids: CASSPRRQGRGQETQYF. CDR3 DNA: TGTGCCAGCTCACCACGAAGACAGGGGAGAGGTCAAGAGACCCAGTACTTC. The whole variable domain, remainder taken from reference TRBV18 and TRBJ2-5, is NAGVMQNPRHLVRRRGQEARLRCSPMKGHSHVYWYRQLPEEGLKFMVYLQKENIIDESGMPKERFSAEFPKEGPSILRIQQVVRGDSAAYFCASSPRRQGRGQETQYFGPGTRLLVL.

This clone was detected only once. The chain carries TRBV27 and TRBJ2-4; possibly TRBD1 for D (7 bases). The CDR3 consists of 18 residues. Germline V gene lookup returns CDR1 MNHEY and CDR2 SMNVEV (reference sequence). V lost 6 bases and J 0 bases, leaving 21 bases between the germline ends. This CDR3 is CASSGRWQGGVAKNIQYF. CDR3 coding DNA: TGTGCCAGCAGCGGCAGGTGGCAGGGGGGTGTAGCCAAAAACATTCAGTACTTC.

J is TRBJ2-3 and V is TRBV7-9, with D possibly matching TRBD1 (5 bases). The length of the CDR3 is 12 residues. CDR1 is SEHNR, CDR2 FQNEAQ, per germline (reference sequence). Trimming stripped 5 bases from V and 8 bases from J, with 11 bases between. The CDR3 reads CASSRQPGTQYF. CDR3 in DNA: TGTGCCAGCAGCCGACAGCCCGGTACGCAGTATTTT. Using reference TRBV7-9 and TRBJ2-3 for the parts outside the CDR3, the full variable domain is DTGVSQNPRHKITKRGQNVTFRCDPISEHNRLYWYRQTLGQGPEFLTYFQNEAQLEKSRLLSDRFSAERPKGSFSTLEIQRTEQGDSAMYLCASSRQPGTQYFGPGTRLTVL.

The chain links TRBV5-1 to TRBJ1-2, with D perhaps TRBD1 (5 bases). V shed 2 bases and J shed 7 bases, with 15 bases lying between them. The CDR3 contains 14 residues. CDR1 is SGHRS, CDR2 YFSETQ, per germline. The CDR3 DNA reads TGCGCCAGCAGCTTTGAAGCAGGGCGACCTGGCTACACCTTC. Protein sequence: CASSFEAGRPGYTF.

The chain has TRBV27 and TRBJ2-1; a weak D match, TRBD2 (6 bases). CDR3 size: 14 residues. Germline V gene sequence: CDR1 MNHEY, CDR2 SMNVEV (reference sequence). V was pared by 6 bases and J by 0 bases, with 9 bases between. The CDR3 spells CASRFGSSYNEQFF. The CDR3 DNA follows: TGTGCCAGCAGATTCGGGAGCTCCTACAATGAGCAGTTCTTC.

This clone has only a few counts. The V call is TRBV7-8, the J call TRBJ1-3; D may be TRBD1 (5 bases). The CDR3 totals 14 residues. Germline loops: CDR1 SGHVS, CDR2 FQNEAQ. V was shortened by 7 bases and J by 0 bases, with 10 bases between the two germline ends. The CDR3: CASTRGGSGNTIYF. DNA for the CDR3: TGTGCCAGCACCCGGGGGGGCTCTGGAAACACCATATATTTT.

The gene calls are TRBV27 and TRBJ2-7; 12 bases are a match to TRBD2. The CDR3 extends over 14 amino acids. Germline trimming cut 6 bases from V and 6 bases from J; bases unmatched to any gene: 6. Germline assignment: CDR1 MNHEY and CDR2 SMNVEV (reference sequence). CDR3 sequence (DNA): TGTGCCAGCAGGACTAGCGGGAGTCTTGCCGAGCAGTACTTC. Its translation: CASRTSGSLAEQYF.

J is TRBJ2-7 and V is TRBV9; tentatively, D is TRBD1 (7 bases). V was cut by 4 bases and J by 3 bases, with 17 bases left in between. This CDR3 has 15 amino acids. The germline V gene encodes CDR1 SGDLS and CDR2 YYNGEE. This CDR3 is CASSSGGTVDYEQYF. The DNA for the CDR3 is TGTGCCAGCAGCTCCGGCGGGACAGTCGACTACGAGCAGTACTTC.

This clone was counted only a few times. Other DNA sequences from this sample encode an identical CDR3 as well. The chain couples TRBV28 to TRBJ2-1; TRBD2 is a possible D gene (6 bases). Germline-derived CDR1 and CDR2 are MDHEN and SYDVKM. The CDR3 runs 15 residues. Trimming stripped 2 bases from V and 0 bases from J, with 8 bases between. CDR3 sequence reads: CASSLDGSSYNEQFF. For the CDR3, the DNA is TGTGCCAGCAGTTTAGACGGGAGCTCCTACAATGAGCAGTTCTTC.

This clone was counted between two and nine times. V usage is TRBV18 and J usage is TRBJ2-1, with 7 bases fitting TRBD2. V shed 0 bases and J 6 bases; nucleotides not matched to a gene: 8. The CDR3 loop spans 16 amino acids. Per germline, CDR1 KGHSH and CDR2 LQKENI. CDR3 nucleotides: TGTGCCAGCTCACCACCTTCTTTGTCGGGGGGCAATGAGCAGTTCTTC. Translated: CASSPPSLSGGNEQFF.

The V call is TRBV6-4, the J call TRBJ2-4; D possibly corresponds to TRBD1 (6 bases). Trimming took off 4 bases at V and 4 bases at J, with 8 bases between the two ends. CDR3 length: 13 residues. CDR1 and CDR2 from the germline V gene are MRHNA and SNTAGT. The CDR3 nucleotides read TGTGCCAGCAGTGTGGACAGTAAAAACATTCAGTACTTC. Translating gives CASSVDSKNIQYF.

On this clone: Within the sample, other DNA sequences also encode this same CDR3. CDR3 in amino acids: CAWMGGSGANVLTF. The CDR3 DNA follows: TGTGCCTGGATGGGGGGCTCTGGGGCCAACGTCCTGACTTTC. The genes are TRBV30 and TRBJ2-6, with TRBD2 as a possible D gene (6 bases). CDR3 length equals 14 residues. CDR1 is GTSNPN and CDR2 is SVGIG in the germline V gene (reference sequence). V was cut by 4 bases and J by 0 bases, with 7 bases left in between.

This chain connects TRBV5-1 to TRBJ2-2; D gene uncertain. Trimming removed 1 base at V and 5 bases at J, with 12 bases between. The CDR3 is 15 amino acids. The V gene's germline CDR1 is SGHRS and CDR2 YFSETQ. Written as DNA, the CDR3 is TGCGCCAGCAGCTTGCCTCCAGGTCGGACCGGGGAGCTGTTTTTT. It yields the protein CASSLPPGRTGELFF.

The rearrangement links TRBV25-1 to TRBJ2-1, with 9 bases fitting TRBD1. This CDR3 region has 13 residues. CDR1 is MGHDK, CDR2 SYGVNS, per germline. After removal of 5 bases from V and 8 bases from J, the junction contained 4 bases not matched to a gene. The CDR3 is CASSWDRVDEQFF. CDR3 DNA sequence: TGTGCCAGCAGTTGGGACAGGGTCGATGAGCAGTTCTTC.

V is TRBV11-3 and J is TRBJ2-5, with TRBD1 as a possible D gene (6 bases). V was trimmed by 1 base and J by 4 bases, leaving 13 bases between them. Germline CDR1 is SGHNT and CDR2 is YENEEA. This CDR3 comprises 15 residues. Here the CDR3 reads CASSLGDRSGETQYF. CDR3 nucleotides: TGTGCCAGCAGCTTAGGAGACAGGTCTGGAGAGACCCAGTACTTC.

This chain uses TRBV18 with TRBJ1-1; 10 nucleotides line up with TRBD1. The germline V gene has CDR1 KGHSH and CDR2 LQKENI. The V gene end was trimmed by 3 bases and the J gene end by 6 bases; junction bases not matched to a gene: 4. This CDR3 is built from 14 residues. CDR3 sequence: CASSPRDRGSEAFF. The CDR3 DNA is TGTGCCAGCTCACCCAGGGACAGGGGCTCTGAAGCTTTCTTT.

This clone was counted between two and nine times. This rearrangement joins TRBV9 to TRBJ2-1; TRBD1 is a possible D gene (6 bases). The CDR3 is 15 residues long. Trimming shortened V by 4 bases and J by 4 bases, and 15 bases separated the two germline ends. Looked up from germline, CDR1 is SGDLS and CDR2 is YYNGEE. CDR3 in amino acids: CASSFDRTTYNEQFF. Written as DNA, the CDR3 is TGTGCCAGCAGCTTCGACAGGACAACTTACAATGAGCAGTTCTTC.

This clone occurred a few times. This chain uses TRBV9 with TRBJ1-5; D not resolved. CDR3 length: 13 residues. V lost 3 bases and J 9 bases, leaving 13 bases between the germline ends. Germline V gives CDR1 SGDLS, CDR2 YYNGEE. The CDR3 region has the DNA TGTGCCAGCAGCGGGGCGGGCTCGGGGCCCCAGCATTTT. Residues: CASSGAGSGPQHF.

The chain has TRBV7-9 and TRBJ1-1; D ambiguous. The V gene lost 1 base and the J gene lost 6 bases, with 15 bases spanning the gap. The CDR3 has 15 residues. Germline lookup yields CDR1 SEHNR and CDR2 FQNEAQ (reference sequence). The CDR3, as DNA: TGTGCCAGCAGCTTAGGTCCGGGGAGGGCCCCTGAAGCTTTCTTT. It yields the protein CASSLGPGRAPEAFF.